This entry lists 30 T cell receptor beta chains sequenced from one sample in a study of T cells after posttransplantation cyclophosphamide. Sequencing used immunoSEQ multiplex PCR; TCRdb keeps in-frame clones, though not all of them. The sample includes fewer than 45,000 clones, roughly 78% of them seen just once. Cyclophosphamide on days +3 and +4 followed busulfan-fludarabine conditioning and a marrow graft. The material was CD4+ T cells sorted from blood, obtained about 1,900 days after a stem cell transplant with posttransplant cyclophosphamide. The receptor set was obtained from a female patient between 35 and 55 years old who received an allogeneic stem cell transplant from a related donor, was CMV-positive, and had no GVHD. Some T cells may trace back to the graft donor.

V is TRBV5-1 and J is TRBJ2-1, with 9 nucleotides matching TRBD2. Trimming took 3 bases from V and 10 from J; bases not matched to a gene: 11. CDR3 length equals 15 residues. The V gene's germline CDR1 is SGHRS and CDR2 YFSETQ. The CDR3 DNA reads TGCGCCAGCAGCTGGAGCGGGGGGCCGTCAGCCGAGCAGTTCTTC. It specifies CASSWSGGPSAEQFF.

This clone appeared a few times. This sequence joins TRBV7-9 and TRBJ1-2; no definite D call. The CDR3 runs to 13 residues. Germline loops: CDR1 SEHNR, CDR2 FQNEAQ (reference sequence). V gave up 2 bases and J gave up 2 bases, with 6 bases separating them. CDR3 coding DNA: TGTGCCAGCAGCTTACGCGGAAACTATGGCTACACCTTC. Translating gives CASSLRGNYGYTF. The full variable domain, in which reference TRBV7-9 and TRBJ1-2 provide the parts outside the CDR3, is DTGVSQNPRHKITKRGQNVTFRCDPISEHNRLYWYRQTLGQGPEFLTYFQNEAQLEKSRLLSDRFSAERPKGSFSTLEIQRTEQGDSAMYLCASSLRGNYGYTFGSGTRLTVV.

The V gene is TRBV7-2, the J gene TRBJ2-1; a possible D gene is TRBD2 (7 bases). The germline gives CDR1 SGHTA, CDR2 FQGNSA. This CDR3 has 15 residues. V lost 4 bases to trimming and J lost 3 bases, with 13 bases between them. CDR3 sequence: CASSSRRGLYNEQFF. The CDR3, as DNA: TGTGCCAGCAGCTCCAGGCGGGGGCTCTACAATGAGCAGTTCTTC.

At least ten counts were recorded for this clone. The V gene is TRBV7-2, the J gene TRBJ2-1; TRBD1 aligns across 9 bases. The CDR3 is 15 amino acids. After removal of 3 bases from V and 8 bases from J, the junction contained 8 bases not matched to a gene. CDR1 is SGHTA, CDR2 FQGNSA, per germline. The CDR3 is CASSFGQGPADEQFF. The DNA of the CDR3 is TGTGCCAGCAGCTTCGGACAGGGGCCCGCAGATGAGCAGTTCTTC.

V is TRBV5-1 and J is TRBJ2-3, with TRBD1 matching 10 bases. Germline V gene data show CDR1 as SGHRS and CDR2 as YFSETQ. The CDR3 totals 16 residues. The ends lost 4 bases at V and 0 bases at J; junction bases unmatched: 5. The CDR3 bases are TGCGCCAGCAGCCCGGGACAGGGGTCAAGCACAGATACGCAGTATTTT. Amino acids: CASSPGQGSSTDTQYF. The full variable domain, in which reference TRBV5-1 and TRBJ2-3 provide the parts outside the CDR3, is KAGVTQTPRYLIKTRGQQVTLSCSPISGHRSVSWYQQTPGQGLQFLFEYFSETQRNKGNFPGRFSGRQFSNSRSEMNVSTLELGDSALYLCASSPGQGSSTDTQYFGPGTRLTVL.

The chain joins TRBV4-1 to TRBJ1-6; D might be TRBD1 (6 bases). V was clipped by 0 bases and J by 0 bases, with 12 bases between them. Germline V lookup: CDR1 MGHRA, CDR2 YSYEKL. The CDR3 runs 18 residues. Here the CDR3 reads CASSQDGQGSSYNSPLHF. CDR3 nucleotides: TGCGCCAGCAGCCAAGACGGTCAGGGGAGCTCCTATAATTCACCCCTCCACTTT.

The chain links TRBV15 to TRBJ2-5; 10 bases fit TRBD1. CDR1 and CDR2 (germline): LNHNV, YYDKDF (reference sequence). V dropped 1 base and J dropped 5; count of bases not matched to a gene: 7. CDR3 length equals 16 residues. The CDR3 DNA reads TGTGCCACCAGCAGAGGACAGGGGGCGGGTATGGAGACCCAGTACTTC. It encodes CATSRGQGAGMETQYF.

The chain carries TRBV5-1 and TRBJ2-5; TRBD1 aligns across 7 bases. The CDR3 has 16 residues. The germline CDR1 and CDR2 sequences are SGHRS and YFSETQ. V shed 2 bases, J shed 4 bases, and the junction held 11 bases outside the gene matches. CDR3 protein: CASSFGAAGGGETQYF. In DNA, the CDR3 is TGCGCCAGCAGCTTTGGGGCTGCAGGGGGTGGAGAGACCCAGTACTTC.

The V call is TRBV4-3, the J call TRBJ2-7; D perhaps matches TRBD2 (5 bases). This CDR3 spans 14 amino acids. Germline values: CDR1 LGHNA, CDR2 YSLEER. V was trimmed by 1 base and J by 3 bases, leaving 10 bases between them. The chain's CDR3 is CASSQAGGNYEQYF. The CDR3 DNA follows: TGCGCCAGCAGCCAAGCCGGAGGAAACTACGAGCAGTACTTC.

This chain connects TRBV28 to TRBJ2-1; 8 nucleotides line up with TRBD1. Germline V gene data show CDR1 as MDHEN and CDR2 as SYDVKM. The trim removed 5 bases at V and 3 bases at J, leaving 15 bases unmatched. This CDR3 has 18 amino acids. For the CDR3, the DNA is TGTGCCAGCAGTGGACGTTCCATCCGGGACAGGAACTACAATGAGCAGTTCTTC. Its translation is CASSGRSIRDRNYNEQFF.

Remarks on this clone: The identical CDR3 is also encoded by other nucleotide sequences in the sample. The chain employs TRBV27 and TRBJ1-1; TRBD1 aligns across 7 bases. The J segment lost 5 bases and the V segment lost 3 bases, leaving 3 bases of the junction unmatched. The germline CDR1 and CDR2 sequences are MNHEY and SMNVEV (reference sequence). The CDR3 covers 13 residues. CDR3 residues: CASSFPGGTEAFF. CDR3 coding DNA: TGTGCCAGCAGTTTCCCAGGGGGGACTGAAGCTTTCTTT.

V gene TRBV7-2 combines with J gene TRBJ2-3; 10 nucleotides match TRBD2. Germline V CDR1 and CDR2: SGHTA, FQGNSA. Unmatched junction bases numbered 11, after V lost 1 base and J lost 7 bases. This CDR3 region has 17 residues. The DNA of the CDR3 is TGTGCCAGCAGCTTAGGGCTAGCGGGGGCCGGGGGAAATACGCAGTATTTT. The encoded protein is CASSLGLAGAGGNTQYF.

The chain recombines TRBV4-3 with TRBJ1-2; 8 positions agree with TRBD1. The trim removed 0 bases at V and 0 bases at J, leaving 12 bases unmatched. This CDR3 is 19 amino acids long. Germline loops: CDR1 LGHNA, CDR2 YSLEER. The CDR3 region has the DNA TGCGCCAGCAGCCAAGATATGGGCAGGGCAGGGGGCTCTAACTATGGCTACACCTTC. It yields the protein CASSQDMGRAGGSNYGYTF.

The chain links TRBV7-3 to TRBJ1-5; D is possibly TRBD1 (5 bases). Trimming pared 2 bases from V and 3 bases from J, leaving 8 bases between. The germline V gene encodes CDR1 SGHTA and CDR2 FQGTGA. The CDR3 extends over 14 amino acids. CDR3 DNA sequence: TGTGCCAGCAGCTTAGGAGGGGTCAATCAGCCCCAGCATTTT. It encodes CASSLGGVNQPQHF.

The V gene is TRBV4-1, the J gene TRBJ2-7, with D unresolved. Germline CDR1 and CDR2: MGHRA and YSYEKL. The CDR3 is 16 residues long. V gave up 2 bases and J gave up 0 bases, with 14 bases separating them. CDR3 sequence (DNA): TGCGCCAGCAGCCAATACCCCGCCTCCAGCTCCTACGAGCAGTACTTC. This codes for CASSQYPASSSYEQYF.

The chain is built from TRBV2 and TRBJ1-2; a weak D match, TRBD1 (5 bases). Trimming shortened V by 4 bases and J by 8 bases, and 26 bases separated the two germline ends. The CDR3 covers 17 residues. The germline CDR1 and CDR2 sequences are SNHLY and FYNNEI. The CDR3 region has the DNA TGTGCCAGCAGTGTACCGGGACTAACGTCCATGGCGGGCGGCTACACCTTC. Its protein product is CASSVPGLTSMAGGYTF.

This chain links TRBV7-8 with TRBJ1-5; a possible D gene is TRBD1 (5 bases). V was shortened by 3 bases and J by 8 bases, with 14 bases between the two germline ends. Germline CDR1 is SGHVS and CDR2 is FQNEAQ. This CDR3 spans 14 amino acids. This chain's CDR3 is CASSFHVGEEPQHF. The CDR3 bases are TGTGCCAGCAGCTTTCACGTAGGGGAGGAGCCCCAGCATTTT.

This rearrangement joins TRBV9 to TRBJ2-2, with TRBD1 matching over 9 bases. Trimming took 5 bases from V and 2 from J; bases not matched to a gene: 7. Per the germline V gene, CDR1 is SGDLS and CDR2 is YYNGEE. CDR3 length: 16 residues. CDR3 bases: TGTGCCAGCAGAGAGGGGACAGGGATAAACACCGGGGAGCTGTTTTTT. Translated, it gives CASREGTGINTGELFF.

The CDR3 sequence: CASSRSVGGSYEQYF. In DNA form, the CDR3 reads TGTGCCAGTAGTCGTAGTGTGGGGGGGTCCTACGAGCAGTACTTC. The J gene is TRBJ2-7, the V gene TRBV19; 7 nucleotides align to TRBD2. Germline assignment: CDR1 LNHDA and CDR2 SQIVND (reference sequence). Trimming at V came to 5 bases and at J to 1 base, leaving 8 bases not matched to a gene. The CDR3 runs to 15 residues.

The chain carries TRBV5-1 and TRBJ1-2; perhaps TRBD1 as D (5 bases). Germline CDR1 and CDR2: SGHRS and YFSETQ. With 6 bases removed from V and 4 bases from J, the gap between germline ends came to 16 bases. The CDR3 extends over 14 amino acids. The CDR3 bases are TGCGCCAGCACCCCGCGTCCAGGGCTCTATGGCTACACCTTC. Translated, it gives CASTPRPGLYGYTF.

This chain connects TRBV19 to TRBJ1-5; D call uncertain. The CDR3 length is 13 residues. Germline lookup yields CDR1 LNHDA and CDR2 SQIVND (reference sequence). V was clipped by 5 bases and J by 9 bases, with 14 bases between them. The CDR3 nucleotides are TGTGCCAGTAGTCCTGAGGCGATGTCGCCCCAGCATTTT. This translates into CASSPEAMSPQHF. Together with reference TRBV19 and TRBJ1-5, the CDR3 gives the full variable domain: DGGITQSPKYLFRKEGQNVTLSCEQNLNHDAMYWYRQDPGQGLRLIYYSQIVNDFQKGDIAEGYSVSREKKESFPLTVTSAQKNPTAFYLCASSPEAMSPQHFGDGTRLSIL.

V gene TRBV18 combines with J gene TRBJ1-5, with no clear D. The CDR3 is 15 residues long. The germline V gene encodes CDR1 KGHSH and CDR2 LQKENI. The germline V and J ends were trimmed by 4 bases and 3 bases, with 13 bases remaining between them. CDR3 sequence reads: CASSQRSPDNQPQHF. The CDR3 DNA follows: TGTGCCAGCTCACAGAGGTCCCCAGACAATCAGCCCCAGCATTTT.

This chain uses TRBV6-4 with TRBJ2-1, with D hard to call. Trimming shortened V by 0 bases and J by 4 bases, and 13 bases separated the two germline ends. This CDR3 spans 16 amino acids. The germline V gene has CDR1 MRHNA and CDR2 SNTAGT. DNA for the CDR3: TGTGCCAGCAGTGACTCGAGTAGGTGGGCGTACAATGAGCAGTTCTTC. This codes for CASSDSSRWAYNEQFF.

This clone turned up a few times. The rearrangement links TRBV4-1 to TRBJ1-3, with 7 bases lining up with TRBD1. V dropped 1 base and J dropped 0; count of bases not matched to a gene: 3. CDR3 length equals 16 residues. Germline V gene sequence: CDR1 MGHRA, CDR2 YSYEKL. This CDR3 is CASSQAYRGSGNTIYF. The CDR3 bases are TGCGCCAGCAGCCAAGCCTACAGGGGCTCTGGAAACACCATATATTTT.

V and J are TRBV10-2 and TRBJ2-2, with TRBD2 identical over 12 bases. J lost 4 bases, V lost 10 bases, and 7 bases had no gene match. In germline, CDR1 is WSHSY, CDR2 SAAADI. This CDR3 has 15 residues. The CDR3 coding sequence is TGCGCCACCCCCACTAGCGGGGGGCGCACCGGGGAGCTGTTTTTT. Translated: CATPTSGGRTGELFF.

The DNA for the CDR3 is TGCGCCAGCAGAGTCCCTTGGGGCGCTTTGAACACTGAAGCTTTCTTT. Translation gives CASRVPWGALNTEAFF. V is TRBV10-1 and J is TRBJ1-1, with D tentatively TRBD1 (5 bases). CDR1 is WNHNN, CDR2 SYGVQD, per germline (reference sequence). This CDR3 comprises 16 residues. Trimming left V 6 bases short and J 0 bases short, with 17 bases between.

The J gene is TRBJ1-6, the V gene TRBV28, with TRBD1 matching over 9 bases. Germline V CDR1 and CDR2: MDHEN, SYDVKM. There are 13 residues in the CDR3. Losses at the gene ends were 6 bases for V and 9 bases for J; bases not matched to a gene: 3. Here the CDR3 reads CASRGTGSSPLHF. In nucleotides, the CDR3 is TGTGCCAGCAGGGGGACAGGGAGTTCACCCCTCCACTTT.

A few counts support this clone. The V gene is TRBV5-1, the J gene TRBJ1-1; 7 nucleotides align to TRBD1. This CDR3 spans 15 amino acids. Germline CDR1 and CDR2: SGHRS and YFSETQ. After removal of 1 base from V and 0 bases from J, the junction contained 3 bases not matched to a gene. CDR3 sequence: CASSLNTGVNTEAFF. Here the CDR3 DNA reads TGCGCCAGCAGCTTGAATACAGGGGTGAACACTGAAGCTTTCTTT.

This clone was seen once. V gene TRBV27 combines with J gene TRBJ1-4; no definite D call. This CDR3 has 14 residues. V was cut by 3 bases and J by 7 bases, with 12 bases left in between. CDR1 is MNHEY and CDR2 is SMNVEV in the germline V gene (reference sequence). The CDR3 DNA reads TGTGCCAGCAGTTTTATGGGCTTGGGTGAAAAACTGTTTTTT. It is translated as CASSFMGLGEKLFF.

This clone is labeled as medium-sized. The rearrangement joins TRBV19 to TRBJ1-1, with D possibly TRBD1 on 6 matching bases. The germline V gene encodes CDR1 LNHDA and CDR2 SQIVND (reference sequence). Trimming removed 5 bases at V and 5 bases at J, with 15 bases between. CDR3 length: 14 amino acids. The CDR3 DNA reads as TGTGCCAGTAGTGTACAGGGAGTTGGGACTGAAGCTTTCTTT. Amino acid sequence: CASSVQGVGTEAFF.